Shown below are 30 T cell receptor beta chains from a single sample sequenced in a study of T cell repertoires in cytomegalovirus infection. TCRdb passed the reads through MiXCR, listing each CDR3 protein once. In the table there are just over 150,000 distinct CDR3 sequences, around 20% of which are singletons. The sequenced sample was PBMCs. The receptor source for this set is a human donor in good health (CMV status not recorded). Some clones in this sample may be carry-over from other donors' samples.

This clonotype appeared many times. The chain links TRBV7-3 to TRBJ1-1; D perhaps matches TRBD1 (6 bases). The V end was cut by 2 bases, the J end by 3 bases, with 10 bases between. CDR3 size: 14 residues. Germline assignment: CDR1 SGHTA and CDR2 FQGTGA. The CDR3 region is CASSLGGRDTEAFF. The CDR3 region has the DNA TGTGCCAGCAGCTTAGGGGGCAGGGACACTGAAGCTTTCTTT.

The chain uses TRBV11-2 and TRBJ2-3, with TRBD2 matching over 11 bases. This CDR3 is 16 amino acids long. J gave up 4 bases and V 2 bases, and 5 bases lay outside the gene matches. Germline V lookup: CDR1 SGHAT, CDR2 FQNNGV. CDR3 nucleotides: TGTGCCAGCAGCTTAATAGCGGGGGGGCGAGCAGATACGCAGTATTTT. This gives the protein CASSLIAGGRADTQYF.

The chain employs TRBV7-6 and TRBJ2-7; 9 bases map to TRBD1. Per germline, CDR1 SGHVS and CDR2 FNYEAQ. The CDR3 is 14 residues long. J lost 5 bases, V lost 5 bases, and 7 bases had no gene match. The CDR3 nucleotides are TGTGCCAGCAGCGAACAGGGGGCGGGGGACGAGCAGTACTTC. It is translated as CASSEQGAGDEQYF.

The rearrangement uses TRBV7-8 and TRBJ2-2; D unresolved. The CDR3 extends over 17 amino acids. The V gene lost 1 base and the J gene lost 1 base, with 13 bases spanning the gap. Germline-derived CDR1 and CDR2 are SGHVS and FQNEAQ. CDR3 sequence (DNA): TGTGCCAGCAGCTTAGTACGGGTGCCGCTGAACACCGGGGAGCTGTTTTTT. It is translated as CASSLVRVPLNTGELFF.

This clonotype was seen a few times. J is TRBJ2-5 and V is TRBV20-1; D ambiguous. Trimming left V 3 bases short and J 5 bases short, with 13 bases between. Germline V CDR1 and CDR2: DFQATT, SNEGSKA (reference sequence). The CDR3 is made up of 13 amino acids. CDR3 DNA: TGCAGTGCTAGTTTCTCGGTCCCGGAGACCCAGTACTTC. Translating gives CSASFSVPETQYF.

This CDR3 reads CASIWRGDYGYTF. The DNA for the CDR3 is TGTGCCAGTATTTGGAGAGGGGACTATGGCTACACCTTC. The rearrangement links TRBV19 to TRBJ1-2, with TRBD1 as a possible D gene (5 bases). The CDR3 covers 13 residues. V was trimmed by 7 bases and J by 3 bases, leaving 12 bases between them. The germline CDR1 and CDR2 sequences are LNHDA and SQIVND (reference sequence). The full variable domain, in which reference TRBV19 and TRBJ1-2 provide the parts outside the CDR3, is DGGITQSPKYLFRKEGQNVTLSCEQNLNHDAMYWYRQDPGQGLRLIYYSQIVNDFQKGDIAEGYSVSREKKESFPLTVTSAQKNPTAFYLCASIWRGDYGYTFGSGTRLTVV.

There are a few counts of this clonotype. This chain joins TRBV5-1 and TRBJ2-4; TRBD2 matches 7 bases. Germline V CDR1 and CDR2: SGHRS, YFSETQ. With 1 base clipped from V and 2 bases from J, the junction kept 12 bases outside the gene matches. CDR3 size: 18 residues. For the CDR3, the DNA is TGCGCCAGCAGCTTGTGGGGACGGACTAGTCTAACCAAAAACATTCAGTACTTC. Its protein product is CASSLWGRTSLTKNIQYF.

The CDR3 DNA reads as TGTGCCATCAGCGGGACAGCGAGGGAGAAGCCCCAGCATTTT. Its protein is CAISGTAREKPQHF. The J gene is TRBJ1-5, the V gene TRBV10-3, with TRBD1 matching over 7 bases. Trimming cost V 6 bases and J 8 bases; bases outside gene matches: 10. Germline V gene data show CDR1 as ENHRY and CDR2 as SYGVKD. The CDR3 is 14 amino acids.

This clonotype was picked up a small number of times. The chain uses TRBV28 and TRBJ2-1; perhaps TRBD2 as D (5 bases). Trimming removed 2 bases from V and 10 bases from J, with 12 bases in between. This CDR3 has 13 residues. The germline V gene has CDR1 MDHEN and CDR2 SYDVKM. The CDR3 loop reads CASSLAESGEQFF. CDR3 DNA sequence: TGTGCCAGCAGTTTAGCGGAATCGGGGGAGCAGTTCTTC.

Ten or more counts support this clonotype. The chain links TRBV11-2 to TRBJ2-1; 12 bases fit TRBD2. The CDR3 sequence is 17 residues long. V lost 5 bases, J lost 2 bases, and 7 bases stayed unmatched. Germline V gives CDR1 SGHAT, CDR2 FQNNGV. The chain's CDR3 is CASSLTRTSGAYNEQFF. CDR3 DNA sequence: TGTGCCAGCAGCCTTACCCGGACTAGCGGGGCCTACAATGAGCAGTTCTTC.

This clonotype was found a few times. As DNA, the CDR3 is TGTGCCAGCGACGACGGACGGTTATTAGAGCAGTTCTTC. Its translation: CASDDGRLLEQFF. The gene calls are TRBV19 and TRBJ2-1; no definite D call. Germline values: CDR1 LNHDA, CDR2 SQIVND (reference sequence). V lost 9 bases and J lost 10, with 19 bases in between. The CDR3 runs 13 residues. Using reference TRBV19 and TRBJ2-1 for the parts outside the CDR3, the full variable domain is DGGITQSPKYLFRKEGQNVTLSCEQNLNHDAMYWYRQDPGQGLRLIYYSQIVNDFQKGDIAEGYSVSREKKESFPLTVTSAQKNPTAFYLCASDDGRLLEQFFGPGTRLTVL.

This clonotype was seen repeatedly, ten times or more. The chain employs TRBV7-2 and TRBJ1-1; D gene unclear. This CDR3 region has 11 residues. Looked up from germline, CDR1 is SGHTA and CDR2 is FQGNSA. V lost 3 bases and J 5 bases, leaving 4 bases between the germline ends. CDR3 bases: TGTGCCAGCAGCTTGTGGACTGAAGCTTTCTTT. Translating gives CASSLWTEAFF.

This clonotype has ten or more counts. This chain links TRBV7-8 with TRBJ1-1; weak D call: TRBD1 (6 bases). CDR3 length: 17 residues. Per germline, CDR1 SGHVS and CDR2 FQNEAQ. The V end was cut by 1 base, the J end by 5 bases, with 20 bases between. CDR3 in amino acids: CASSLVPGHGLGTEAFF. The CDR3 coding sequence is TGTGCCAGCAGCTTAGTCCCGGGACATGGATTGGGTACTGAAGCTTTCTTT.

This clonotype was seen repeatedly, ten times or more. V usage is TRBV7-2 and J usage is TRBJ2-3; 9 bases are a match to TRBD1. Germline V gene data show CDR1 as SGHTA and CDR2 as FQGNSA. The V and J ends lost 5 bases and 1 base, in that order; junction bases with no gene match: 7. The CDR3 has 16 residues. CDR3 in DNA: TGTGCCAGCAGCCGGTACAGGGGGCAGGGCACAGATACGCAGTATTTT. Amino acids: CASSRYRGQGTDTQYF.

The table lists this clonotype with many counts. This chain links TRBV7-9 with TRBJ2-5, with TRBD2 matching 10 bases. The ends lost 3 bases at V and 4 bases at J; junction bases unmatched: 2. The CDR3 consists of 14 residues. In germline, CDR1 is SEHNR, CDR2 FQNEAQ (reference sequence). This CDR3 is CASSLASGRETQYF. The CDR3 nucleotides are TGTGCCAGCAGCTTGGCTAGCGGGAGAGAGACCCAGTACTTC.

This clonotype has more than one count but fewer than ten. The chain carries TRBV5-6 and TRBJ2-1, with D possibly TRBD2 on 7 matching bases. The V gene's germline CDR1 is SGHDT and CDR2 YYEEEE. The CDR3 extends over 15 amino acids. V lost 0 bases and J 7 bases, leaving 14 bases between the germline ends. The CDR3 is CASSLVGGALNEQFF. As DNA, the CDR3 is TGTGCCAGCAGCTTGGTTGGGGGGGCTCTGAATGAGCAGTTCTTC.

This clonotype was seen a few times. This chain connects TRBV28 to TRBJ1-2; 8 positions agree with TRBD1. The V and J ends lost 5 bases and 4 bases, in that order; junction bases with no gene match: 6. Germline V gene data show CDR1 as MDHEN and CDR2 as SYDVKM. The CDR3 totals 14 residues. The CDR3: CASSPDRVPYGYTF. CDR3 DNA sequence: TGTGCCAGCAGTCCGGACAGGGTCCCCTATGGCTACACCTTC.

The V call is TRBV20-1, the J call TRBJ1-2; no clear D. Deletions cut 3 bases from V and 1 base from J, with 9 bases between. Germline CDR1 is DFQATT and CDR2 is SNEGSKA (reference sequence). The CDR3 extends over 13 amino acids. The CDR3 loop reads CSASNKDNYGYTF. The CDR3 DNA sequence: TGCAGTGCTAGTAACAAGGATAACTATGGCTACACCTTC.

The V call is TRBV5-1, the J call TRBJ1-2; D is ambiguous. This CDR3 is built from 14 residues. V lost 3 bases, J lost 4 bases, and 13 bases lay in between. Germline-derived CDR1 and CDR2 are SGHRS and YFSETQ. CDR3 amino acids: CASSSPVSSYGYTF. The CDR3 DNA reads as TGCGCCAGCAGCTCACCGGTCTCCTCCTATGGCTACACCTTC.

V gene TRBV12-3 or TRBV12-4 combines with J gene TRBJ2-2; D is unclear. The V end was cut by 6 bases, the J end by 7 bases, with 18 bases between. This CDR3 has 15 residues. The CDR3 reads CASRTEIFFDGELFF. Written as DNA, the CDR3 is TGTGCCAGCAGAACCGAGATATTTTTTGACGGGGAGCTGTTTTTT.

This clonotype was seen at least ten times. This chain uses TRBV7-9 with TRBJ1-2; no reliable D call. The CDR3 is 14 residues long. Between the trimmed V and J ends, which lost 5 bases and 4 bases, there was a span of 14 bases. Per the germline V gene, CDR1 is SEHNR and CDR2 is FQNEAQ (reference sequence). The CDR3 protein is CASSAREKLYGYTF. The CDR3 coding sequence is TGTGCCAGCAGCGCCCGGGAGAAACTCTATGGCTACACCTTC.

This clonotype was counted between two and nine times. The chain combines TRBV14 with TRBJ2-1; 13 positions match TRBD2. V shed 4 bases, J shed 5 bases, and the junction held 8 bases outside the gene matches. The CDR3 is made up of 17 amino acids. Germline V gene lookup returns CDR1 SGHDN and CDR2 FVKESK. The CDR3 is CASSPRGLAGFDNEQFF. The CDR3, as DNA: TGTGCCAGCAGCCCCCGGGGACTAGCGGGGTTCGACAATGAGCAGTTCTTC.

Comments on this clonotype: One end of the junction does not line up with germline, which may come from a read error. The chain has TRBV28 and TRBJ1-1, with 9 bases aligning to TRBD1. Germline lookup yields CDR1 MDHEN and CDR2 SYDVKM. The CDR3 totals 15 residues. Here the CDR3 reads CASSLSWDRDTEAFF. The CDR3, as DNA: TGTGCCAGCAGCTTATCTTGGGACAGGGACACTGAAGCTTTCTTT.

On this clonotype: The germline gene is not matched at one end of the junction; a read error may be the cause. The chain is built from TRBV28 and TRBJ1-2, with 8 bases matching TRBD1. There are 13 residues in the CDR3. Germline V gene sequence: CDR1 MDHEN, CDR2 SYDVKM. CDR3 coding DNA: TGTGCCAGCACTTTACAGGGGGGAGGAGGCTACACCTTC. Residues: CASTLQGGGGYTF.

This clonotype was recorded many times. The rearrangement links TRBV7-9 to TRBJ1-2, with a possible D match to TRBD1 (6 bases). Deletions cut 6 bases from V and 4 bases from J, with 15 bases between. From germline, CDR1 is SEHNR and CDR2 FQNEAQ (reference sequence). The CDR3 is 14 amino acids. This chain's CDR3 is CASRAGTTLYGYTF. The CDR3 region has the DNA TGTGCCAGCAGGGCCGGGACAACCCTCTATGGCTACACCTTC. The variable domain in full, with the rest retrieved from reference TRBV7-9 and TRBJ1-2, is DTGVSQNPRHKITKRGQNVTFRCDPISEHNRLYWYRQTLGQGPEFLTYFQNEAQLEKSRLLSDRFSAERPKGSFSTLEIQRTEQGDSAMYLCASRAGTTLYGYTFGSGTRLTVV.

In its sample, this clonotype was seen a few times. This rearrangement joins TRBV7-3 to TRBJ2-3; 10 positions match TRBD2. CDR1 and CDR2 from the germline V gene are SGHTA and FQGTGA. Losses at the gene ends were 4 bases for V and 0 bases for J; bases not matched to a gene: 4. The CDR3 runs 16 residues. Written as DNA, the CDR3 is TGTGCCAGCAGCTCTATAGCGGGGGGTAGCACAGATACGCAGTATTTT. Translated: CASSSIAGGSTDTQYF.

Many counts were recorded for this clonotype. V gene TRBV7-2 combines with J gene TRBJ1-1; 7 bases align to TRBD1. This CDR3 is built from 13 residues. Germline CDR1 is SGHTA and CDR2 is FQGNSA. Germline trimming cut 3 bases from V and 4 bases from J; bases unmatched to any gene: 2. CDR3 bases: TGTGCCAGCAGCTTTACAGGGGCCACTGAAGCTTTCTTT. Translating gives CASSFTGATEAFF.

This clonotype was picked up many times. CDR3 DNA: TGTGCCAGCAGCTTAGGTGGGTGGGACAACTCCTACGAGCAGTACTTC. As protein: CASSLGGWDNSYEQYF. The chain joins TRBV7-2 to TRBJ2-7, with D perhaps matching TRBD1 (6 bases). Germline V gene lookup returns CDR1 SGHTA and CDR2 FQGNSA. Trimming removed 1 base at V and 0 bases at J, with 13 bases between. The CDR3 loop spans 16 amino acids.

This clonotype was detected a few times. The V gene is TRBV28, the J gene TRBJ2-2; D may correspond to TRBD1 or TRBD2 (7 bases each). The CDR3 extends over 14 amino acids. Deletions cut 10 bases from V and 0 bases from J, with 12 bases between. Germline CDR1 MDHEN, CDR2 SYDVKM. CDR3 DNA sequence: TGTGCCACCCAGGGGGGGGCGAACACCGGGGAGCTGTTTTTT. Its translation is CATQGGANTGELFF.

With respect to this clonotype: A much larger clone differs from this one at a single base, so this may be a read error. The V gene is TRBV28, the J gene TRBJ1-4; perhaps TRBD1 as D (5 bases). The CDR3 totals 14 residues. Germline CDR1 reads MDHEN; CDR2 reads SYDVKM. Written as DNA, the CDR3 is TGTGCCGGCAGTTTACGGGGCATGTCCGAAAAACTGTTTTTT. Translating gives CAGSLRGMSEKLFF.